The 31 T cell receptor beta chains reported below all come from one sample, sequenced in a study of CD8 T cells in ankylosing spondylitis. Regarding the study as a whole: It appeared that ankylosing spondylitis blood was characterized by a TCR beta motif of 8 or 9 highly homologous variants.

Antigens of these TCRs are unknown. TCRdb reprocessed the 5' RACE reads via MiXCR and lists one record per CDR3 protein. The sample carries 700,000 to 850,000 distinct CDR3 sequences, approximately 12% recorded once. Source material: blood, either unsorted or a sorted T cell fraction (not recorded which). The receptors come from a male donor with ankylosing spondylitis.

V is TRBV28 and J is TRBJ2-7; maybe TRBD1 (6 bases). Trimming removed 5 bases from V and 2 bases from J, with 13 bases in between. Looked up from germline, CDR1 is MDHEN and CDR2 is SYDVKM. The CDR3 runs 14 residues. CDR3 loop: CASSPQGNPYEQYF. The CDR3 region has the DNA TGTGCCAGCAGTCCCCAGGGGAACCCCTACGAGCAGTACTTC.

J is TRBJ2-5 and V is TRBV29-1; D is tentatively TRBD1 or TRBD2 (5 bases each). This CDR3 spans 13 amino acids. Germline V gives CDR1 SQVTM, CDR2 ANQGSEA. V lost 7 bases and J lost 5, with 17 bases in between. CDR3 DNA: TGCAGCGCCTCTTCCCCGGGGCCTGAGACCCAGTACTTC. Its protein is CSASSPGPETQYF. The full variable domain, its missing parts supplied by reference TRBV29-1 and TRBJ2-5, is SAVISQKPSRDICQRGTSLTIQCQVDSQVTMMFWYRQQPGQSLTLIATANQGSEATYESGFVIDKFPISRPNLTFSTLTVSNMSPEDSSIYLCSASSPGPETQYFGPGTRLLVL.

The chain couples TRBV20-1 to TRBJ1-3, with D hard to call. V was trimmed by 0 bases and J by 2 bases, leaving 8 bases between them. Looked up from germline, CDR1 is DFQATT and CDR2 is SNEGSKA (reference sequence). This CDR3 is built from 14 residues. Here the CDR3 DNA reads TGCAGTGCTAGAGATCTAGGGCCTGGAAACACCATATATTTT. This gives the protein CSARDLGPGNTIYF.

The V gene is TRBV28, the J gene TRBJ2-3; D is uncertain. V was shortened by 6 bases and J by 2 bases, with 15 bases between the two germline ends. The V gene's germline CDR1 is MDHEN and CDR2 SYDVKM. This CDR3 region has 15 residues. The CDR3 DNA sequence: TGTGCCAGCAGCCCCGCCGGGTCCTTCACAGATACGCAGTATTTT. This translates into CASSPAGSFTDTQYF.

Note on this clonotype: A much larger clone is a single base away; this may be a read error. J is TRBJ2-1 and V is TRBV24-1; no clear D gene. This CDR3 is 13 amino acids long. Germline V gene data show CDR1 as KGHDR and CDR2 as SFDVKD. The V gene lost 0 bases and the J gene lost 9 bases, with 8 bases spanning the gap. CDR3 region: CATSDLWVGEQFF. CDR3 in DNA: TGTGCCACCAGTGATTTGTGGGTAGGTGAGCAGTTCTTC.

This clonotype was seen many times. The chain uses TRBV12-3 or TRBV12-4 and TRBJ1-1; 9 bases line up with TRBD1. V shed 5 bases, J shed 0 bases, and the junction held 4 bases outside the gene matches. This CDR3 region has 15 residues. The CDR3: CASSGGQGMNTEAFF. The CDR3 DNA follows: TGTGCCAGCAGTGGGGGACAGGGAATGAACACTGAAGCTTTCTTT.

The V gene is TRBV20-1, the J gene TRBJ2-3, with D unclear. The CDR3 contains 13 residues. Trimming removed 5 bases at V and 5 bases at J, with 14 bases between. Germline V gene lookup returns CDR1 DFQATT and CDR2 SNEGSKA (reference sequence). The CDR3 spells CSAPGPSLDTQYF. The DNA of the CDR3 is TGCAGTGCTCCGGGCCCCTCGTTAGATACGCAGTATTTT.

The chain couples TRBV28 to TRBJ2-1, with 9 bases aligning to TRBD1. Per germline, CDR1 MDHEN and CDR2 SYDVKM. The V gene end was trimmed by 7 bases and the J gene end by 3 bases; junction bases not matched to a gene: 7. The CDR3 length is 15 residues. The CDR3 here is CASTSRDRVYNEQFF. CDR3 coding DNA: TGTGCCAGCACTTCCCGGGACAGGGTCTACAATGAGCAGTTCTTC.

This clonotype was counted between two and nine times. The chain combines TRBV20-1 with TRBJ2-1; TRBD2 matches at 8 bases. V shed 5 bases and J 0 bases; nucleotides not matched to a gene: 3. This CDR3 comprises 14 residues. Germline lookup yields CDR1 DFQATT and CDR2 SNEGSKA (reference sequence). DNA of the CDR3: TGCAGTGCTTTCCTAGCGGGCTCCTACAATGAGCAGTTCTTC. Amino acid sequence: CSAFLAGSYNEQFF.

This sequence joins TRBV5-1 and TRBJ2-5; D possibly corresponds to TRBD2 (6 bases). V was clipped by 4 bases and J by 1 base, with 14 bases between them. The CDR3 has 15 amino acids. The germline V gene has CDR1 SGHRS and CDR2 YFSETQ. As DNA, the CDR3 is TGCGCCAGCAGCCTTATCGGGACTTCCCAAGAGACCCAGTACTTC. The encoded protein is CASSLIGTSQETQYF.

This rearrangement joins TRBV5-1 to TRBJ2-1; 8 bases line up with TRBD1. The CDR3 runs to 16 residues. Germline V gene sequence: CDR1 SGHRS, CDR2 YFSETQ. With V trimmed by 4 bases and J by 2 bases, 8 bases remained unmatched. CDR3 sequence: CASSRKDRATYNEQFF. The CDR3 DNA sequence: TGCGCCAGCAGCAGGAAGGACAGGGCTACCTACAATGAGCAGTTCTTC.

This clonotype was detected only a few times. The chain has TRBV7-2 and TRBJ2-5; D is unclear. The CDR3 has 14 amino acids. V was clipped by 1 base and J by 1 base, with 7 bases between them. CDR1 is SGHTA and CDR2 is FQGNSA in the germline V gene. CDR3 amino acids: CASSLETAQETQYF. In nucleotides, the CDR3 is TGTGCCAGCAGCTTAGAGACGGCCCAAGAGACCCAGTACTTC. Looking up the rest from reference TRBV7-2 and TRBJ2-5 gives the full variable domain: GAGVSQSPSNKVTEKGKDVELRCDPISGHTALYWYRQSLGQGLEFLIYFQGNSAPDKSGLPSDRFSAERTGGSVSTLTIQRTQQEDSAVYLCASSLETAQETQYFGPGTRLLVL.

This clonotype turned up a few times. This chain joins TRBV7-2 and TRBJ1-6; TRBD1 agrees at 7 bases. The ends lost 6 bases at V and 0 bases at J; junction bases unmatched: 5. Germline assignment: CDR1 SGHTA and CDR2 FQGNSA. The CDR3 consists of 16 residues. The CDR3 loop is CASRRQGSSYNSPLHF. CDR3 DNA sequence: TGTGCCAGCAGACGACAGGGCAGCTCCTATAATTCACCCCTCCACTTT.

This clonotype has just a few counts. This chain uses TRBV15 with TRBJ2-7; D tentatively fits TRBD1 or TRBD2 (5 bases each). This CDR3 comprises 14 residues. CDR1 is LNHNV and CDR2 is YYDKDF in the germline V gene (reference sequence). The V and J ends lost 2 bases and 4 bases respectively, with 12 bases between them. CDR3 amino acids: CATSRRGTAYEQYF. The DNA of the CDR3 is TGTGCCACCAGCAGACGTGGGACGGCGTACGAGCAGTACTTC. The variable domain in full, with the rest retrieved from reference TRBV15 and TRBJ2-7, is DAMVIQNPRYQVTQFGKPVTLSCSQTLNHNVMYWYQQKSSQAPKLLFHYYDKDFNNEADTPDNFQSRRPNTSFCFLDIRSPGLGDTAMYLCATSRRGTAYEQYFGPGTRLTVT.

The rearrangement links TRBV11-2 to TRBJ2-3; D is unclear. Germline V gene sequence: CDR1 SGHAT, CDR2 FQNNGV. The V and J ends lost 5 bases and 6 bases respectively, with 15 bases between them. CDR3 size: 14 residues. The CDR3 here is CASSRPGSRDTQYF. The CDR3 nucleotides read TGTGCCAGCAGCCGCCCCGGGTCCAGGGATACGCAGTATTTT.

This clonotype was seen repeatedly, ten times or more. The chain couples TRBV7-2 to TRBJ1-1; D remains ambiguous. From germline, CDR1 is SGHTA and CDR2 FQGNSA. Trimming removed 3 bases from V and 1 base from J, with 6 bases in between. The length of the CDR3 is 13 residues. CDR3 amino acids: CASSFIRNTEAFF. The DNA for the CDR3 is TGTGCCAGCAGCTTCATTCGGAACACTGAAGCTTTCTTT.

This clonotype has just one count. The chain employs TRBV12-3 or TRBV12-4 and TRBJ1-1, with no clear D. The length of the CDR3 is 14 residues. Trimming pared 6 bases from V and 2 bases from J, leaving 13 bases between. The DNA for the CDR3 is TGTGCCAGCAGACCCCACGACGGAAACACTGAAGCTTTCTTT. Amino acid sequence: CASRPHDGNTEAFF.

The rearrangement joins TRBV10-3 to TRBJ1-3; no firm D call. V was cut by 2 bases and J by 0 bases, with 17 bases left in between. The CDR3 loop spans 18 amino acids. Germline CDR1 ENHRY, CDR2 SYGVKD. CDR3 sequence reads: CAISETHLAESSGNTIYF. In DNA, the CDR3 is TGTGCCATCAGTGAGACCCACCTCGCAGAGAGCTCTGGAAACACCATATATTTT.

This clonotype was observed a few times. This rearrangement joins TRBV5-1 to TRBJ2-3; D unclear. Germline-derived CDR1 and CDR2 are SGHRS and YFSETQ. V was trimmed by 0 bases and J by 5 bases, leaving 10 bases between them. This CDR3 is built from 14 residues. CDR3: CASSLADSQDTQYF. CDR3 sequence (DNA): TGCGCCAGCAGCTTGGCCGATAGTCAAGATACGCAGTATTTT.

This clonotype was detected many times. The V call is TRBV6-2 or TRBV6-3, the J call TRBJ1-1; no firm D call. The CDR3 totals 13 residues. V gave up 1 base and J gave up 6 bases, with 9 bases separating them. Germline V lookup: CDR1 MNHEY, CDR2 SVGEGT. The CDR3 region is CASSYFRASEAFF. The CDR3 DNA is TGTGCCAGCAGTTACTTTAGGGCCTCTGAAGCTTTCTTT.

This clonotype has just a few counts. The chain carries TRBV6-4 and TRBJ1-1; D may be TRBD1 (5 bases). The CDR3 length is 13 residues. CDR1 and CDR2 (germline): MRHNA, SNTAGT. Trimming took off 6 bases at V and 6 bases at J, with 14 bases between the two ends. The CDR3 loop reads CASRVHGGAEAFF. The CDR3 DNA follows: TGTGCCAGCAGAGTGCACGGGGGGGCTGAAGCTTTCTTT.

In this sample, this clonotype turned up many times. V usage is TRBV5-1 and J usage is TRBJ2-7; D gene uncertain. The CDR3 consists of 13 residues. Germline lookup yields CDR1 SGHRS and CDR2 YFSETQ. V was clipped by 4 bases and J by 2 bases, with 10 bases between them. This chain's CDR3 is CASSRAETYEQYF. CDR3 nucleotides: TGCGCCAGCAGCCGAGCAGAAACCTACGAGCAGTACTTC.

The chain combines TRBV18 with TRBJ1-2; D unresolved. CDR1 KGHSH and CDR2 LQKENI come from the germline V gene. The V and J ends lost 3 bases and 0 bases respectively, with 8 bases between them. The CDR3 is made up of 14 amino acids. The CDR3 sequence is CASSPLGTNYGYTF. CDR3 bases: TGTGCCAGCTCACCCCTGGGGACTAACTATGGCTACACCTTC.

The rearrangement joins TRBV10-3 to TRBJ2-6; a weak D match, TRBD2 (5 bases). The CDR3 length is 16 residues. CDR1 is ENHRY, CDR2 SYGVKD, per germline. Trimming shortened V by 4 bases and J by 0 bases, and 10 bases separated the two germline ends. CDR3 region: CAISGGILSGANVLTF. The CDR3 nucleotides read TGTGCCATCAGTGGAGGGATCCTCTCTGGGGCCAACGTCCTGACTTTC.

This clonotype was counted only a few times. J is TRBJ2-1 and V is TRBV12-3 or TRBV12-4, with 14 bases identical to TRBD2. The CDR3 length is 15 residues. V shed 3 bases, J shed 10 bases, and the junction held 5 bases outside the gene matches. CDR3 region: CASSLGTSGRGEQFF. CDR3 nucleotide sequence: TGTGCCAGCAGTTTGGGGACTAGCGGGAGAGGCGAGCAGTTCTTC.

This clonotype was observed many times. The chain recombines TRBV11-2 with TRBJ2-7, with 11 positions matching TRBD2. Losses at the gene ends were 0 bases for V and 4 bases for J; bases not matched to a gene: 11. CDR1 and CDR2 from the germline V gene are SGHAT and FQNNGV. The CDR3 has 18 residues. CDR3 in DNA: TGTGCCAGCAGCTTAGATCGGATGGCTAGCGGGAGGAGTTACGAGCAGTACTTC. It codes for CASSLDRMASGRSYEQYF.

The chain uses TRBV7-2 and TRBJ2-5; tentative D call: TRBD1 (5 bases). CDR1 and CDR2 from the germline V gene are SGHTA and FQGNSA. V lost 5 bases, J lost 0 bases, and 10 bases lay in between. The CDR3 is made up of 14 amino acids. The DNA for the CDR3 is TGTGCCAGCAGCCCTAGACAGTACCAAGAGACCCAGTACTTC. It translates to CASSPRQYQETQYF.

This clonotype was found a few times. The chain combines TRBV10-3 with TRBJ2-5; D may be TRBD1 (7 bases). The V gene's germline CDR1 is ENHRY and CDR2 SYGVKD. V lost 3 bases to trimming and J lost 3 bases, with 8 bases between them. The CDR3 is 13 amino acids. The CDR3 DNA follows: TGTGCCATCAGTGACAGGGGGGAAGAGACCCAGTACTTC. It encodes CAISDRGEETQYF.

In its sample, this clonotype was seen many times. J is TRBJ2-1 and V is TRBV6-5; no definite D call. The germline gives CDR1 MNHEY, CDR2 SVGAGI. Trimming removed 2 bases at V and 3 bases at J, with 8 bases between. The CDR3 loop spans 14 amino acids. CDR3 nucleotides: TGTGCCAGCAGTTACGATCCCGGCTACAATGAGCAGTTCTTC. Its translation is CASSYDPGYNEQFF.

This clonotype has at least ten counts. This chain uses TRBV9 with TRBJ1-2; 10 nucleotides agree with TRBD1. This CDR3 contains 15 residues. Losses at the gene ends were 4 bases for V and 0 bases for J; bases not matched to a gene: 3. Germline V gene lookup returns CDR1 SGDLS and CDR2 YYNGEE. This CDR3 is CASSFGTGANYGYTF. CDR3 nucleotides: TGTGCCAGCAGCTTCGGGACAGGGGCTAACTATGGCTACACCTTC.

The chain links TRBV9 to TRBJ1-2; D is uncertain. The CDR3 length is 14 residues. From germline, CDR1 is SGDLS and CDR2 YYNGEE. The V end was cut by 4 bases, the J end by 5 bases, with 15 bases between. CDR3 sequence reads: CASSSSPAPYGYTF. The CDR3 region has the DNA TGTGCCAGCAGCTCTTCACCGGCCCCTTATGGCTACACCTTC. The full variable domain, its missing parts supplied by reference TRBV9 and TRBJ1-2, is DSGVTQTPKHLITATGQRVTLRCSPRSGDLSVYWYQQSLDQGLQFLIQYYNGEERAKGNILERFSAQQFPDLHSELNLSSLELGDSALYFCASSSSPAPYGYTFGSGTRLTVV.